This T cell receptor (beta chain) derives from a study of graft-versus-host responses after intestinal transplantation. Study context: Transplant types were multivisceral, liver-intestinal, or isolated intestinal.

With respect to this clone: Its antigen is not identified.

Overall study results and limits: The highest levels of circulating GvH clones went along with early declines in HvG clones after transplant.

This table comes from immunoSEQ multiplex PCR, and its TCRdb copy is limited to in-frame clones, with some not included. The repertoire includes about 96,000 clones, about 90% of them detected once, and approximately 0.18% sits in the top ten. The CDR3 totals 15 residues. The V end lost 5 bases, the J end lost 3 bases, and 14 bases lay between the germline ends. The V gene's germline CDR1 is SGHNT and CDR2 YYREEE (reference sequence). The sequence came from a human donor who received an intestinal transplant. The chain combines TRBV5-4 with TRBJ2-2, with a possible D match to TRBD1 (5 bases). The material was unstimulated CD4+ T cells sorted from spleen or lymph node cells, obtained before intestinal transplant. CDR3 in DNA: TGTGCCAGCAGTCGGCTGGGGCTTTACACCGGGGAGCTGTTTTTT. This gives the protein CASSRLGLYTGELFF.